This T cell receptor (beta chain) is drawn from a study of blood T cell repertoires in COVID-19. Overall study: Sites in the United States, Italy and Spain provided acute and convalescent COVID-19 samples. The cDNA or gDNA used as material had been derived from T cells, B-cell-depleted T cells, or PBMCs.

In germline, CDR1 is SNHLY, CDR2 FYNNEI. V lost 1 base and J 7 bases, leaving 17 bases between the germline ends. The CDR3 sequence is 17 residues long. In the authors' workflow: Scientists estimated how many nucleated cells there were by amplifying reference gene primers. TCRdb's table, derived via immunoSEQ multiplex PCR, lists solely in-frame clones and lacks some. The V and J calls and clone size were taken over from that table, and D and trimming were inferred from the DNA. The sample includes about 200,000 clones, nearly 90% of them seen just once. This sequence joins TRBV2 and TRBJ1-6; no clear D. The sample taken for sequencing was peripheral blood. The clonotype comes from a man aged 50 or older with acute or convalescent COVID-19. CDR3 bases: TGTGCCAGCAGTGAAGAGGCCAGGCAGCGACTAAATTCACCCCTCCACTTT. Its translation: CASSEEARQRLNSPLHF.